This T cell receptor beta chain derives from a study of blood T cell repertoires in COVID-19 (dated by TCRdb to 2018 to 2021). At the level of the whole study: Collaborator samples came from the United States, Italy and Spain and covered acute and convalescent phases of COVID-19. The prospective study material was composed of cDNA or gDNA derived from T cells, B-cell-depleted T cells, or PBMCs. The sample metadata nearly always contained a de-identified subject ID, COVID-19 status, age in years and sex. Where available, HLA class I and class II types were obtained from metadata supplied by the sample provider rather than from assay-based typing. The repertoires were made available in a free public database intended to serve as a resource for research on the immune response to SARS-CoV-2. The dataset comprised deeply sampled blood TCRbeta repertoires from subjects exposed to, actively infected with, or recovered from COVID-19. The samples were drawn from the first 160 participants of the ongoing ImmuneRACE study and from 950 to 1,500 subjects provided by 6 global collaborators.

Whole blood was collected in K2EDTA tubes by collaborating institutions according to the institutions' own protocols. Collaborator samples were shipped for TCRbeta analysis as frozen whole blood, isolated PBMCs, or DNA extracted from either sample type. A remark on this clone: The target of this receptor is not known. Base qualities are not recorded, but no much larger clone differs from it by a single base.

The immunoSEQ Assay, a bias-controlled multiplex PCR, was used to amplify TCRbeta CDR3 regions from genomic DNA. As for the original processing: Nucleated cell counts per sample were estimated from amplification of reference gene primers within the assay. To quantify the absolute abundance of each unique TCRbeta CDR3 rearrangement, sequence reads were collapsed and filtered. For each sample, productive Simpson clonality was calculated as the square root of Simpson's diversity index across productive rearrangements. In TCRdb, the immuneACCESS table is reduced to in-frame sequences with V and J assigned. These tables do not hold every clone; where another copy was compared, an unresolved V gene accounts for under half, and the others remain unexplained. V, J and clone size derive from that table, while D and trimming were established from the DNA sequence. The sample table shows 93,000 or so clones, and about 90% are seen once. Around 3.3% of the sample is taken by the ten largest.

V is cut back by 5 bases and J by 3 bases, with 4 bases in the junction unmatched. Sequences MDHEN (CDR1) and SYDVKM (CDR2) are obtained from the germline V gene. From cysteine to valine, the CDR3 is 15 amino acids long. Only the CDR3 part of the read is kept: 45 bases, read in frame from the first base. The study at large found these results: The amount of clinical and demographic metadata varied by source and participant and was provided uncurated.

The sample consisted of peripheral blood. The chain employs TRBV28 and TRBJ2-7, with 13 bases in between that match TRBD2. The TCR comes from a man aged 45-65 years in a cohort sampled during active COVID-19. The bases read TGTGCCAGCAGTCGGACTAGCGGGGGCGGCTACGAGCAGTACGTC. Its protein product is CASSRTSGGGYEQYV.